The 30 T cell receptor beta chains given below trace back to one sample, sequenced in a study of blood T cell repertoires in COVID-19. Using immunoSEQ multiplex PCR, the repertoire was profiled, and TCRdb retains in-frame clones only, with some absent. The table shows about 220,000 clones, with approximately 85% occurring only once. Sample: peripheral blood. These receptors came from a woman aged 70-85 years with COVID-19, enrolled during active disease.

The chain recombines TRBV2 with TRBJ2-1; 11 bases are shared with TRBD2. V dropped 4 bases and J dropped 9; count of bases not matched to a gene: 11. The germline V gene encodes CDR1 SNHLY and CDR2 FYNNEI. The CDR3 totals 16 residues. The CDR3 protein is CASSGLVAGGPAEQFF. The CDR3 nucleotides read TGTGCCAGCAGTGGACTGGTAGCGGGGGGGCCAGCTGAGCAGTTCTTC.

This chain joins TRBV19 and TRBJ1-2; possibly TRBD1 for D (6 bases). V lost 8 bases and J lost 6, with 16 bases in between. Germline V gene sequence: CDR1 LNHDA, CDR2 SQIVND (reference sequence). CDR3 length: 13 residues. The CDR3 nucleotides read TGTGCCAGTCGCCGGGACATCAACGATGGCTACACCTTC. Amino acid sequence: CASRRDINDGYTF.

This clone was found a few times. The V call is TRBV19, the J call TRBJ1-5; D call uncertain. The CDR3 runs 14 residues. V was clipped by 7 bases and J by 2 bases, with 12 bases between them. From germline, CDR1 is LNHDA and CDR2 SQIVND (reference sequence). DNA of the CDR3: TGTGCCAGTACCCCCCGGGGTGGCAATCAGCCCCAGCATTTT. It is translated as CASTPRGGNQPQHF.

This clone occurred once. Germline and junction disagree at one end, which may indicate a read error. This rearrangement joins TRBV6-5 to TRBJ1-2; D is possibly TRBD1 (6 bases). From germline, CDR1 is MNHEY and CDR2 SVGAGI. This CDR3 has 12 amino acids. CDR3 DNA: TGTGCCAGCAACCAGCGAACCGGACAGACCCCCTTC. Translating it yields CASNQRTGQTPF.

The rearrangement links TRBV7-8 to TRBJ2-7, with D hard to call. CDR1 is SGHVS and CDR2 is FQNEAQ in the germline V gene. V was cut by 5 bases and J by 0 bases, with 8 bases left in between. This CDR3 has 13 amino acids. The CDR3: CASSLTASYEQYF. Here the CDR3 DNA reads TGTGCCAGCAGCCTTACTGCCTCCTACGAGCAGTACTTC.

This chain connects TRBV7-9 to TRBJ1-1; D is unclear. There are 16 residues in the CDR3. V was cut by 3 bases and J by 1 base, with 15 bases left in between. Germline CDR1 SEHNR, CDR2 FQNEAQ (reference sequence). The CDR3 protein is CASSFPSLKSNTEAFF. In DNA, the CDR3 is TGTGCCAGCAGCTTTCCCTCTTTAAAATCGAACACTGAAGCTTTCTTT.

The chain is built from TRBV6-6 and TRBJ1-2; the match to TRBD1 covers 7 bases. V trimming: 6 bases; J trimming: 0 bases; junction bases outside the gene matches: 10. From germline, CDR1 is MNHNY and CDR2 SVGAGI (reference sequence). The CDR3 spans 16 residues. CDR3 nucleotide sequence: TGTGCCAGCAGCCCCCCTGGGGACAGATCTAACTATGGCTACACCTTC. It specifies CASSPPGDRSNYGYTF.

This clone showed up just a few times. The V call is TRBV25-1, the J call TRBJ1-2, with D perhaps matching TRBD1 (5 bases). The CDR3 length is 15 residues. From germline, CDR1 is MGHDK and CDR2 SYGVNS. Trimming shortened V by 2 bases and J by 6 bases, and 16 bases separated the two germline ends. The CDR3 here is CASSESMGHTHGYTF. The CDR3 DNA sequence: TGTGCCAGCAGTGAAAGCATGGGGCACACTCATGGCTACACCTTC.

This clone was observed once. This chain's CDR3 is CASSLGGMNTEAFF. CDR3 in DNA: TGCGCCAGCAGCTTGGGCGGGATGAACACTGAAGCTTTCTTT. V usage is TRBV5-1 and J usage is TRBJ1-1; D call uncertain. In germline, CDR1 is SGHRS, CDR2 YFSETQ. Trimming shortened V by 0 bases and J by 0 bases, and 6 bases separated the two germline ends. This CDR3 spans 14 amino acids.

The rearrangement links TRBV4-3 to TRBJ2-1; TRBD2 matches 8 bases. Looked up from germline, CDR1 is LGHNA and CDR2 is YSLEER. Trimming at V came to 6 bases and at J to 2 bases, leaving 3 bases not matched to a gene. This CDR3 has 14 residues. CDR3 DNA sequence: TGCGCCAGCAGTGCAGCGGGAGCCTACAATGAGCAGTTCTTC. Its protein product is CASSAAGAYNEQFF.

V usage is TRBV7-6 and J usage is TRBJ2-2, with unresolved D. Germline lookup yields CDR1 SGHVS and CDR2 FNYEAQ. Trimming left V 6 bases short and J 4 bases short, with 15 bases between. The CDR3 loop spans 15 amino acids. As DNA, the CDR3 is TGTGCCAGCAGTCGAGGATTGAATCCCACCGGGGAGCTGTTTTTT. It yields the protein CASSRGLNPTGELFF.

The chain combines TRBV6-1 with TRBJ1-1, with D tentatively TRBD1 (5 bases). This CDR3 comprises 12 residues. The ends were cut back, 1 base at V and 7 bases at J, with 7 bases in the middle. The germline V gene encodes CDR1 MNHNS and CDR2 SASEGT. The chain's CDR3 is CASSEVGDEAFF. DNA of the CDR3: TGTGCCAGCAGTGAAGTAGGGGATGAAGCTTTCTTT.

The gene calls are TRBV21-1 and TRBJ2-3; the tabulated D call, TRBD2, remains unverified against the DNA. TRBV21-1 is designated a pseudogene. The CDR3 loop spans 20 amino acids. The CDR3 nucleotides read TGTGCCAGCAGCAACGATCCGGGACTAGCGGGAGGCGATGACACAGATACGCAGTATTTT. Protein product: CASSNDPGLAGGDDTDTQYF.

The chain joins TRBV7-3 to TRBJ2-2; D might be TRBD2 (5 bases). CDR1 and CDR2 (germline): SGHTA, FQGTGA. The CDR3 has 14 amino acids. V lost 4 bases and J lost 5, with 11 bases in between. The CDR3 spells CASSSDYPTGELFF. The CDR3 nucleotides read TGTGCCAGCAGCTCCGACTATCCTACCGGGGAGCTGTTTTTT.

V gene TRBV7-8 combines with J gene TRBJ1-6; tentatively, D is TRBD1 (5 bases). The germline CDR1 and CDR2 sequences are SGHVS and FQNEAQ. This CDR3 comprises 14 residues. Trimming removed 0 bases at V and 6 bases at J, with 6 bases between. CDR3: CASSLATANSPLHF. DNA of the CDR3: TGTGCCAGCAGCTTAGCGACAGCTAATTCACCCCTCCACTTT.

The chain combines TRBV18 with TRBJ1-1; D not certain. The V and J ends lost 3 bases and 3 bases respectively, with 11 bases between them. Germline CDR1 is KGHSH and CDR2 is LQKENI. The CDR3 length is 14 residues. The CDR3 region is CASSPRREDTEAFF. CDR3 DNA: TGTGCCAGCTCACCCCGGAGGGAGGACACTGAAGCTTTCTTT.

This clone was seen a few times. This chain connects TRBV6-5 to TRBJ1-6; D not resolved. Germline lookup yields CDR1 MNHEY and CDR2 SVGAGI. V lost 2 bases to trimming and J lost 8 bases, with 13 bases between them. The CDR3 runs to 15 residues. CDR3 bases: TGTGCCAGCAGTTACGGGCCAGGCGGGGATTCACCCCTCCACTTT. This translates into CASSYGPGGDSPLHF.

V is TRBV7-2 and J is TRBJ1-1, with 9 bases fitting TRBD1. The CDR3 spans 16 residues. Germline trimming cut 3 bases from V and 1 base from J; bases unmatched to any gene: 6. Germline lookup yields CDR1 SGHTA and CDR2 FQGNSA. The CDR3 sequence is CASSFSPGQGNTEAFF. DNA for the CDR3: TGTGCCAGCAGCTTTTCTCCGGGACAGGGGAACACTGAAGCTTTCTTT.

The rearrangement links TRBV6-5 to TRBJ2-5; 7 bases are shared with TRBD1. Per germline, CDR1 MNHEY and CDR2 SVGAGI. There are 13 residues in the CDR3. V dropped 6 bases and J dropped 3; count of bases not matched to a gene: 4. This CDR3 reads CASRLTGKETQYF. DNA of the CDR3: TGTGCCAGCAGACTGACAGGGAAAGAGACCCAGTACTTC.

The V call is TRBV9, the J call TRBJ2-1, with TRBD2 matching 7 bases. CDR1 is SGDLS and CDR2 is YYNGEE in the germline V gene. The CDR3 has 13 amino acids. The V segment lost 9 bases and the J segment 6 bases; nucleotides outside the gene matches: 9. The CDR3 spells CAIPVREGNEQFF. The CDR3 DNA reads TGTGCCATCCCGGTCAGGGAGGGCAATGAGCAGTTCTTC.

The chain couples TRBV9 to TRBJ1-1; TRBD1 might be the D (6 bases). The germline V gene has CDR1 SGDLS and CDR2 YYNGEE. V gave up 2 bases and J gave up 4 bases, with 15 bases separating them. The CDR3 contains 15 residues. The CDR3 reads CASSVWPGALTEAFF. CDR3 bases: TGTGCCAGCAGCGTGTGGCCAGGGGCACTCACTGAAGCTTTCTTT.

CDR3 DNA sequence: TGTGCCAGTAACTGGCAGGGGCCGAACACCGGGGAGCTGTTTTTT. Protein product: CASNWQGPNTGELFF. The rearrangement joins TRBV19 to TRBJ2-2, with a possible D match to TRBD1 (6 bases). Trimming cost V 7 bases and J 0 bases, with 12 bases left between them. Germline CDR1 reads LNHDA; CDR2 reads SQIVND (reference sequence). CDR3 length: 15 residues. The variable domain in full, completed from reference TRBV19 and TRBJ2-2, reads DGGITQSPKYLFRKEGQNVTLSCEQNLNHDAMYWYRQDPGQGLRLIYYSQIVNDFQKGDIAEGYSVSREKKESFPLTVTSAQKNPTAFYLCASNWQGPNTGELFFGEGSRLTVL.

The CDR3 nucleotides are TGTGCCAGCAGCGTAGCTCAGGGGGTTAGTGGCTACACCTTC. Translated: CASSVAQGVSGYTF. The chain links TRBV9 to TRBJ1-2, with 7 bases matching TRBD1. This CDR3 spans 14 amino acids. Germline V gene lookup returns CDR1 SGDLS and CDR2 YYNGEE. Unmatched junction bases numbered 6, after V lost 0 bases and J lost 7 bases. Drawing the rest from reference TRBV9 and TRBJ1-2, the complete variable domain is DSGVTQTPKHLITATGQRVTLRCSPRSGDLSVYWYQQSLDQGLQFLIQYYNGEERAKGNILERFSAQQFPDLHSELNLSSLELGDSALYFCASSVAQGVSGYTFGSGTRLTVV.

The rearrangement joins TRBV5-5 to TRBJ1-2; the D gene is possibly TRBD1 (5 bases). The CDR3 is made up of 13 amino acids. In germline, CDR1 is SGHKS, CDR2 YYEKEE (reference sequence). Trimming stripped 1 base from V and 8 bases from J, with 12 bases between. The CDR3 DNA reads TGTGCCAGCAGCTTGTCAGCAGGGATCGGCTACACCTTC. Amino acids: CASSLSAGIGYTF.

The rearrangement links TRBV19 to TRBJ2-7, with TRBD1 matching 9 bases. The CDR3 covers 14 residues. Looked up from germline, CDR1 is LNHDA and CDR2 is SQIVND (reference sequence). V was clipped by 5 bases and J by 5 bases; unmatched bases: 7. DNA for the CDR3: TGTGCCAGTAGTTTTCCGGGACAGGGAAACGAGCAGTACTTC. It translates to CASSFPGQGNEQYF.

The rearrangement joins TRBV7-2 to TRBJ2-7; D perhaps matches TRBD2 (6 bases). Germline V CDR1 and CDR2: SGHTA, FQGNSA. V was pared by 3 bases and J by 3 bases, with 12 bases between. This CDR3 region has 14 residues. CDR3 sequence: CASSFGASVYEQYF. In nucleotides, the CDR3 is TGTGCCAGCAGCTTCGGGGCTAGCGTCTACGAGCAGTACTTC.

This clone was recorded a few times. This chain connects TRBV6-1 to TRBJ1-2; 9 nucleotides agree with TRBD1. Germline V gene data show CDR1 as MNHNS and CDR2 as SASEGT. J lost 8 bases, V lost 0 bases, and 7 bases had no gene match. The CDR3 has 15 amino acids. The DNA for the CDR3 is TGTGCCAGCAGTGAAGCGACCGGGACAGGGTGGGGCTACACCTTC. Protein product: CASSEATGTGWGYTF.

This chain uses TRBV5-1 with TRBJ1-2; weak D call: TRBD1 (5 bases). Germline CDR1 and CDR2: SGHRS and YFSETQ. The CDR3 has 15 amino acids. Trimming removed 3 bases from V and 3 bases from J, with 15 bases in between. CDR3 DNA: TGCGCCAGCAGCTCTAGGCCCCGCAGGGACTATGGCTACACCTTC. Encoded protein: CASSSRPRRDYGYTF. Looking up the rest from reference TRBV5-1 and TRBJ1-2 gives the full variable domain: KAGVTQTPRYLIKTRGQQVTLSCSPISGHRSVSWYQQTPGQGLQFLFEYFSETQRNKGNFPGRFSGRQFSNSRSEMNVSTLELGDSALYLCASSSRPRRDYGYTFGSGTRLTVV.

The chain combines TRBV30 with TRBJ1-3; D unclear. CDR3 size: 13 residues. Germline V gene data show CDR1 as GTSNPN and CDR2 as SVGIG (reference sequence). Deletions cut 4 bases from V and 3 bases from J, with 10 bases between. CDR3 bases: TGTGCCTGGACCATGCACGGTGGAAACACCATATATTTT. It is translated as CAWTMHGGNTIYF.

This chain joins TRBV5-5 and TRBJ1-2; TRBD1 agrees at 8 bases. Trimming cost V 0 bases and J 8 bases; bases outside gene matches: 9. The germline V gene encodes CDR1 SGHKS and CDR2 YYEKEE (reference sequence). This CDR3 region has 15 residues. The CDR3: CASSLAGQGAEGYTF. DNA of the CDR3: TGTGCCAGCAGCTTGGCAGGCCAGGGGGCCGAGGGCTACACCTTC. Supplemented by reference TRBV5-5 and TRBJ1-2, the full variable domain reads DAGVTQSPTHLIKTRGQQVTLRCSPISGHKSVSWYQQVLGQGPQFIFQYYEKEERGRGNFPDRFSARQFPNYSSELNVNALLLGDSALYLCASSLAGQGAEGYTFGSGTRLTVV.